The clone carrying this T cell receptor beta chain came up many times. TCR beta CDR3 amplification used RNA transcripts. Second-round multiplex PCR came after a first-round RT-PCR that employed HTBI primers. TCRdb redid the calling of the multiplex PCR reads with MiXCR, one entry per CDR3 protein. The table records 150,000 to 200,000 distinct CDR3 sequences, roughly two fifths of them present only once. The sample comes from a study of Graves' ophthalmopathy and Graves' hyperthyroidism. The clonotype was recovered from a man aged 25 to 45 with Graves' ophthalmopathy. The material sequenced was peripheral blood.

CDR3 sequence: CASSPPFHSYEQYF. Written as DNA, the CDR3 is TGTGCCAGCTCACCACCCTTCCATTCCTACGAGCAGTACTTC. The rearrangement uses TRBV18 and TRBJ2-7; D is unclear. The germline V gene encodes CDR1 KGHSH and CDR2 LQKENI. The CDR3 runs 14 residues. V shed 0 bases and J shed 1 base, with 7 bases lying between them.